The sample holds one count of the clone carrying this TCR beta chain. The sample belongs to a study of blood T cell repertoires in COVID-19. About the research overall: Researchers got acute and convalescent COVID-19 samples from the United States, Italy and Spain.

Per the authors' pipeline: How many nucleated cells were present was estimated from reference gene primer amplification. Only in-frame clones appear in the TCRdb table, and some are missing; sequencing was by immunoSEQ multiplex PCR. That table supplies the V and J calls and clone size; D and trimming were determined from the DNA. The sample carries 150,000 or so clones, roughly 83% recorded once. V trimming: 2 bases; J trimming: 3 bases; junction bases outside the gene matches: 7. Germline V lookup: CDR1 LGHNA, CDR2 YSLEER. This CDR3 comprises 15 residues. The TCR was taken from a woman aged 55-69 years with acute or convalescent COVID-19. Material: peripheral blood. V usage is TRBV4-3 and J usage is TRBJ2-7, with 7 bases aligning to TRBD1. The CDR3 loop is CASSQHNRGGYEQYF. CDR3 in DNA: TGCGCCAGCAGCCAACACAACAGGGGCGGCTACGAGCAGTACTTC.